What follows are 26 T cell receptor beta chains derived from one specimen sequenced in a study of CD8 T cells in Susac syndrome. RNA was extracted with the RNeasy kit, and a quantity of about 0.45 to 1 ug was reverse transcribed using random hexamers. A single record per CDR3 protein comes from TCRdb applying MiXCR to the immunoSEQ multiplex PCR reads. The data show 120,000 to 150,000 distinct CDR3 sequences, roughly 94% seen once. Material: CD4+ T cells from PBMCs. Receptor source: a human donor in good health.

This chain joins TRBV5-4 and TRBJ2-3; no reliable D call. V gave up 1 base and J gave up 1 base, with 10 bases separating them. The germline CDR1 and CDR2 sequences are SGHNT and YYREEE (reference sequence). CDR3 length: 15 amino acids. CDR3 nucleotides: TGTGCCAGCAGCTTGCCCAATAGGGGCACAGATACGCAGTATTTT. Amino acids: CASSLPNRGTDTQYF.

The gene calls are TRBV20-1 and TRBJ1-3, with D unclear. From germline, CDR1 is DFQATT and CDR2 SNEGSKA (reference sequence). The germline V and J ends were trimmed by 3 bases and 4 bases, with 7 bases remaining between them. The CDR3 spans 12 residues. The CDR3 coding sequence is TGCAGTGCTAGTTTGGACGGAAACACCATATATTTT. It encodes CSASLDGNTIYF.

V usage is TRBV12-3 or TRBV12-4 and J usage is TRBJ2-4; the match to TRBD1 covers 10 bases. Trimming removed 3 bases from V and 8 bases from J; junction bases left unmatched: 7. There are 15 residues in the CDR3. The CDR3 reads CASSFRTGGFDIQYF. The CDR3 DNA follows: TGTGCCAGCAGTTTCAGGACAGGGGGATTTGACATTCAGTACTTC.

The CDR3 DNA follows: TGTGCCAGCATTAGGACAGGGAACACTGAAGCTTTCTTT. Translation gives CASIRTGNTEAFF. The chain couples TRBV28 to TRBJ1-1, with 7 bases lining up with TRBD1. The V gene end was trimmed by 7 bases and the J gene end by 1 base; junction bases not matched to a gene: 3. Germline V gene sequence: CDR1 MDHEN, CDR2 SYDVKM. CDR3 size: 13 residues.

The chain joins TRBV2 to TRBJ2-7; D remains unclear. Trimming removed 4 bases at V and 3 bases at J, with 10 bases between. Germline CDR1 SNHLY, CDR2 FYNNEI. CDR3 length: 13 residues. Here the CDR3 reads CASSGIVNYEQYF. The CDR3 bases are TGTGCCAGCAGTGGGATAGTTAACTACGAGCAGTACTTC.

The genes are TRBV6-2 or TRBV6-3 and TRBJ2-7; the match to TRBD2 covers 9 bases. The CDR3 contains 13 residues. CDR1 and CDR2 from the germline V gene are MNHEY and SVGEGT. The trim removed 5 bases at V and 3 bases at J, leaving 2 bases unmatched. The CDR3 DNA reads as TGTGCCAGCAGTCGCGGGAGGGACTACGAGCAGTACTTC. This encodes CASSRGRDYEQYF.

The chain couples TRBV5-1 to TRBJ2-7; D is ambiguous. The CDR3 contains 13 residues. V was cut by 0 bases and J by 3 bases, with 7 bases left in between. Germline V gene sequence: CDR1 SGHRS, CDR2 YFSETQ. CDR3 amino acids: CASSLAGYYEQYF. CDR3 DNA: TGCGCCAGCAGCTTGGCAGGATACTACGAGCAGTACTTC. Drawing the rest from reference TRBV5-1 and TRBJ2-7, the complete variable domain is KAGVTQTPRYLIKTRGQQVTLSCSPISGHRSVSWYQQTPGQGLQFLFEYFSETQRNKGNFPGRFSGRQFSNSRSEMNVSTLELGDSALYLCASSLAGYYEQYFGPGTRLTVT.

This CDR3 is CASSLWTSGGPGELFF. In DNA form, the CDR3 reads TGTGCCAGCAGCTTGTGGACTAGCGGGGGACCCGGGGAGCTGTTTTTT. The chain has TRBV5-4 and TRBJ2-2, with 13 bases identical to TRBD2. CDR1 and CDR2 (germline): SGHNT, YYREEE (reference sequence). This CDR3 has 16 amino acids. Germline trimming cut 1 base from V and 6 bases from J; bases unmatched to any gene: 3. Looking up the rest from reference TRBV5-4 and TRBJ2-2 gives the full variable domain: ETGVTQSPTHLIKTRGQQVTLRCSSQSGHNTVSWYQQALGQGPQFIFQYYREEENGRGNFPPRFSGLQFPNYSSELNVNALELDDSALYLCASSLWTSGGPGELFFGEGSRLTVL.

The genes are TRBV12-3 or TRBV12-4 and TRBJ2-3; perhaps TRBD2 as D (5 bases). This CDR3 contains 14 residues. With 3 bases removed from V and 2 bases from J, the gap between germline ends came to 9 bases. The CDR3 sequence is CASSLGSNTDTQYF. The CDR3 bases are TGTGCCAGCAGTTTGGGGAGTAACACAGATACGCAGTATTTT.

Only one count was recorded for this clonotype. The V call is TRBV5-6, the J call TRBJ2-4, with TRBD1 identical over 8 bases. The CDR3 runs to 15 residues. In germline, CDR1 is SGHDT, CDR2 YYEEEE. V shed 4 bases and J 4 bases; nucleotides not matched to a gene: 7. The CDR3 DNA reads as TGTGCCAGCAGCCAGACAGGGGTACCTAAAAACATTCAGTACTTC. This codes for CASSQTGVPKNIQYF.

The chain couples TRBV12-3 or TRBV12-4 to TRBJ2-3; 7 bases align to TRBD2. CDR3 length: 17 residues. The V gene end was trimmed by 3 bases and the J gene end by 3 bases; junction bases not matched to a gene: 12. In DNA form, the CDR3 reads TGTGCCAGCAGTTTCCCTGAACGCGGGAGTTCAACAGATACGCAGTATTTT. Its protein product is CASSFPERGSSTDTQYF.

V usage is TRBV18 and J usage is TRBJ2-1, with a tentative D call TRBD2 (6 bases). V lost 0 bases, J lost 2 bases, and 11 bases lay in between. Germline CDR1 KGHSH, CDR2 LQKENI. The CDR3 is 16 amino acids. For the CDR3, the DNA is TGTGCCAGCTCACCACCGGAGGGGCAACCCTACAATGAGCAGTTCTTC. This gives the protein CASSPPEGQPYNEQFF. Full variable domain (remainder filled in from reference TRBV18 and TRBJ2-1): NAGVMQNPRHLVRRRGQEARLRCSPMKGHSHVYWYRQLPEEGLKFMVYLQKENIIDESGMPKERFSAEFPKEGPSILRIQQVVRGDSAAYFCASSPPEGQPYNEQFFGPGTRLTVL.

This chain connects TRBV3-1 to TRBJ2-1; 10 nucleotides line up with TRBD2. Germline CDR1 is LGHDT and CDR2 is YNNKEL (reference sequence). V dropped 1 base and J dropped 9; count of bases not matched to a gene: 15. This CDR3 contains 18 residues. CDR3 amino acids: CASSQGIGLAGGRGEQFF. The CDR3 coding sequence is TGTGCCAGCAGCCAAGGGATCGGGTTAGCGGGAGGTCGAGGTGAGCAGTTCTTC.

The rearrangement links TRBV11-2 to TRBJ2-3, with 7 positions matching TRBD1. The V and J ends lost 3 bases and 3 bases, in that order; junction bases with no gene match: 6. CDR3 length equals 15 residues. Germline CDR1 and CDR2: SGHAT and FQNNGV. CDR3 loop: CASSFRTGMTDTQYF. DNA for the CDR3: TGTGCCAGCAGCTTCCGGACAGGAATGACAGATACGCAGTATTTT.

This rearrangement joins TRBV5-1 to TRBJ2-2, with D possibly called TRBD1 or TRBD2 (6 bases each). V was clipped by 7 bases and J by 2 bases, with 12 bases between them. Germline V gene data show CDR1 as SGHRS and CDR2 as YFSETQ. The CDR3 sequence is 14 residues long. The CDR3 region is CASYGGVNTGELFF. The DNA of the CDR3 is TGCGCCAGCTACGGGGGCGTAAACACCGGGGAGCTGTTTTTT.

The gene calls are TRBV25-1 and TRBJ2-2; D is uncertain. The CDR3 loop spans 16 amino acids. The V end lost 0 bases, the J end lost 4 bases, and 12 bases lay between the germline ends. Per the germline V gene, CDR1 is MGHDK and CDR2 is SYGVNS. The DNA of the CDR3 is TGTGCCAGCAGTGAATATAGGCTTGGTCCCACCGGGGAGCTGTTTTTT. Amino acids: CASSEYRLGPTGELFF.

J is TRBJ2-7 and V is TRBV3-1; 7 positions agree with TRBD2. CDR3 length: 14 residues. CDR1 is LGHDT and CDR2 is YNNKEL in the germline V gene (reference sequence). Losses at the gene ends were 11 bases for V and 8 bases for J; bases not matched to a gene: 18. This CDR3 is CAPPRGRACSKQYF. DNA for the CDR3: TGTGCCCCCCCGAGAGGGAGGGCCTGCAGTAAGCAGTACTTC.

The CDR3 DNA reads TGCAGTGCTCCTCGCAGGGATTCCTACGAGCAGTACTTC. Its translation: CSAPRRDSYEQYF. This rearrangement joins TRBV20-1 to TRBJ2-7, with D tentatively TRBD1 (5 bases). Deletions cut 5 bases from V and 1 base from J, with 12 bases between. Germline assignment: CDR1 DFQATT and CDR2 SNEGSKA (reference sequence). This CDR3 is 13 amino acids long.

This chain uses TRBV9 with TRBJ2-6, with a weak D call TRBD1 (6 bases). Trimming cost V 4 bases and J 2 bases, with 10 bases left between them. CDR3 size: 15 residues. Germline CDR1 SGDLS, CDR2 YYNGEE. The CDR3 DNA reads as TGTGCCAGCAGCCAGGGGAGTACTGGGGCCAACGTCCTGACTTTC. Its translation is CASSQGSTGANVLTF.

This clonotype was seen more than once but under ten times. The chain recombines TRBV30 with TRBJ2-7; 7 nucleotides line up with TRBD1. The V and J ends lost 4 bases and 0 bases, in that order; junction bases with no gene match: 3. Germline CDR1 GTSNPN, CDR2 SVGIG (reference sequence). This CDR3 has 13 amino acids. The CDR3 region has the DNA TGTGCCTGGACTCGGGACAGCTCCTACGAGCAGTACTTC. Translated, it gives CAWTRDSSYEQYF.

V is TRBV30 and J is TRBJ2-5; 7 bases fit TRBD1. CDR3 size: 14 residues. After removal of 0 bases from V and 4 bases from J, the junction contained 5 bases not matched to a gene. Germline values: CDR1 GTSNPN, CDR2 SVGIG (reference sequence). In nucleotides, the CDR3 is TGTGCCTGGAGTGTGGCCAGGGGGTTAGAGACCCAGTACTTC. It codes for CAWSVARGLETQYF. Based on the CDR3 plus reference TRBV30 and TRBJ2-5, the full variable domain is SQTIHQWPATLVQPVGSPLSLECTVEGTSNPNLYWYRQAAGRGLQLLFYSVGIGQISSEVPQNLSASRPQDRQFILSSKKLLLSDSGFYLCAWSVARGLETQYFGPGTRLLVL.

The count of this clonotype is one. The rearrangement uses TRBV5-1 and TRBJ2-4, with 11 nucleotides matching TRBD2. CDR1 and CDR2 (germline): SGHRS, YFSETQ. The junction had 8 bases not matched to a gene; V was cut back by 6 bases and J by 0 bases. There are 17 residues in the CDR3. In DNA, the CDR3 is TGCGCCAGCAACCACCTGACTAGCGGGAAAGCCAAAAACATTCAGTACTTC. It encodes CASNHLTSGKAKNIQYF. Full variable domain (missing parts from reference TRBV5-1 and TRBJ2-4): KAGVTQTPRYLIKTRGQQVTLSCSPISGHRSVSWYQQTPGQGLQFLFEYFSETQRNKGNFPGRFSGRQFSNSRSEMNVSTLELGDSALYLCASNHLTSGKAKNIQYFGAGTRLSVL.

The chain joins TRBV2 to TRBJ2-5; 12 nucleotides agree with TRBD2. The ends lost 1 base at V and 4 bases at J; junction bases unmatched: 1. The CDR3 length is 15 residues. Germline loops: CDR1 SNHLY, CDR2 FYNNEI. The CDR3 loop is CASSEGLAGVETQYF. CDR3 bases: TGTGCCAGCAGTGAAGGACTAGCGGGAGTAGAGACCCAGTACTTC.

This clonotype has a single count. V is TRBV29-1 and J is TRBJ2-1, with TRBD2 matching over 7 bases. The germline CDR1 and CDR2 sequences are SQVTM and ANQGSEA. V trimming: 4 bases; J trimming: 10 bases; junction bases outside the gene matches: 10. CDR3 size: 13 residues. CDR3 sequence: CSVGSSGWQEQFF. The CDR3 DNA follows: TGCAGCGTTGGGTCTAGCGGATGGCAGGAGCAGTTCTTC.

The chain uses TRBV28 and TRBJ2-3, with TRBD1 as a possible D gene (6 bases). V gave up 5 bases and J gave up 1 base, with 16 bases separating them. CDR1 and CDR2 (germline): MDHEN, SYDVKM. This CDR3 region has 16 residues. The CDR3 loop is CASSKQGIWGTDTQYF. As DNA, the CDR3 is TGTGCCAGCAGTAAACAGGGTATTTGGGGCACAGATACGCAGTATTTT.

This chain links TRBV19 with TRBJ1-5; no firm D call. The ends were cut back, 7 bases at V and 1 base at J, with 14 bases in the middle. The CDR3 has 15 amino acids. Germline CDR1 reads LNHDA; CDR2 reads SQIVND (reference sequence). This CDR3 reads CASIQGAGSNQPQHF. In DNA, the CDR3 is TGTGCCAGTATTCAAGGCGCTGGGAGCAATCAGCCCCAGCATTTT.